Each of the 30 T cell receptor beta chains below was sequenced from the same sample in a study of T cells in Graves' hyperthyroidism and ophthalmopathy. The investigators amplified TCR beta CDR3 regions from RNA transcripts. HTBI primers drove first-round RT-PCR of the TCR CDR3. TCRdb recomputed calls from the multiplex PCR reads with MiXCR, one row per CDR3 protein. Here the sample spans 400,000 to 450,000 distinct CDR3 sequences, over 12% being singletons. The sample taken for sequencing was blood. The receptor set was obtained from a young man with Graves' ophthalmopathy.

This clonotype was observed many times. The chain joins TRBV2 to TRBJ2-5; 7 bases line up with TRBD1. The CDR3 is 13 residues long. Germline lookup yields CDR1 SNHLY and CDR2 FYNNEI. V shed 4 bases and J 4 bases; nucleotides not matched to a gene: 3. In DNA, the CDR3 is TGTGCCAGCAGTGGGACAGGAGGAGAGACCCAGTACTTC. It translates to CASSGTGGETQYF.

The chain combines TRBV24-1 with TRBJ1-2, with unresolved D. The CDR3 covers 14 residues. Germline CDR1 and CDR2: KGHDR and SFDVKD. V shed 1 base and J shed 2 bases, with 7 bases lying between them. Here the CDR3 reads CATSDFGSNYGYTF. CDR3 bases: TGTGCCACCAGTGATTTTGGCTCCAACTATGGCTACACCTTC.

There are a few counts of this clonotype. The CDR3, as DNA: TGCGCCAGCAGCTTGGCCAGGGGGAAGGAAAAACTGTTTTTT. Amino acid sequence: CASSLARGKEKLFF. The chain joins TRBV5-1 to TRBJ1-4, with 7 bases fitting TRBD1. CDR3 length: 14 residues. Germline CDR1 reads SGHRS; CDR2 reads YFSETQ. Trimming took 0 bases from V and 8 from J; bases not matched to a gene: 4.

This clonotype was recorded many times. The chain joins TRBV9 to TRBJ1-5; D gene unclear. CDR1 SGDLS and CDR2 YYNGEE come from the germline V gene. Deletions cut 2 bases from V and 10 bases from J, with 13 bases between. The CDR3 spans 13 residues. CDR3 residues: CASSVGQDGPQHF. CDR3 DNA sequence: TGTGCCAGCAGCGTTGGGCAAGATGGACCCCAGCATTTT. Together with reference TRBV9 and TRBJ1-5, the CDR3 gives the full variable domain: DSGVTQTPKHLITATGQRVTLRCSPRSGDLSVYWYQQSLDQGLQFLIQYYNGEERAKGNILERFSAQQFPDLHSELNLSSLELGDSALYFCASSVGQDGPQHFGDGTRLSIL.

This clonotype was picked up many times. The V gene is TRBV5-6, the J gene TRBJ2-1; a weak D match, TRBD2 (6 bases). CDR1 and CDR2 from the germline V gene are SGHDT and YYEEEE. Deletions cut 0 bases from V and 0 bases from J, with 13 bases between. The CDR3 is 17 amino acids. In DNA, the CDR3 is TGTGCCAGCAGCTTGGGACGGGAGCCCCACTCCTACAATGAGCAGTTCTTC. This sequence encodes CASSLGREPHSYNEQFF.

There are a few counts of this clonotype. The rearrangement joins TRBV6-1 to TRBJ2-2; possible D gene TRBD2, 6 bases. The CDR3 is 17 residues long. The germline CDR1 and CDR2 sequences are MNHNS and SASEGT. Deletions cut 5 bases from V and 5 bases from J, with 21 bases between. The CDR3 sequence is CASSRAGQAQRTGELFF. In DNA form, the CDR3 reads TGTGCCAGCAGTAGGGCGGGGCAGGCCCAGAGAACCGGGGAGCTGTTTTTT.

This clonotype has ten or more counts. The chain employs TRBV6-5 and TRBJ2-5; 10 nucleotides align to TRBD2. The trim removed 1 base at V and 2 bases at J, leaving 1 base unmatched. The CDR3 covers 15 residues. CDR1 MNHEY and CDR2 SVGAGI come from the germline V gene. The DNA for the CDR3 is TGTGCCAGCAGTTACTTGGGACTAGCGCAAGAGACCCAGTACTTC. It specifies CASSYLGLAQETQYF.

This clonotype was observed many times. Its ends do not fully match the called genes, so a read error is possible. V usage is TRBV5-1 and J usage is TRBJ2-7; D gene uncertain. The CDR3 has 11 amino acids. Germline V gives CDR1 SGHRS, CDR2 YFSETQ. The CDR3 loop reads CASSQDYEQYF. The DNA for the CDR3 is TGTGCCAGCAGCCAAGACTACGAGCAGTACTTC.

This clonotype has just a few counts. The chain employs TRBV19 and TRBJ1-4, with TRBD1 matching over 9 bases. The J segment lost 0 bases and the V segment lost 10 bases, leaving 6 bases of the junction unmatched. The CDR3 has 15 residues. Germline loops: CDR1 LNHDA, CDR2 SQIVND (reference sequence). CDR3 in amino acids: CATRDRASTNEKLFF. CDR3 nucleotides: TGTGCCACCCGGGACAGGGCCTCAACTAATGAAAAACTGTTTTTT.

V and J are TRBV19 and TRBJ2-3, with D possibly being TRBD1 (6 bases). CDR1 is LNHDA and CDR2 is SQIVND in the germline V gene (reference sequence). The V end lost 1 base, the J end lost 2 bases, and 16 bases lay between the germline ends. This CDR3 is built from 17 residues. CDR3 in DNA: TGTGCCAGTAGTATAGCGATGGGGGACACCTTCACAGATACGCAGTATTTT. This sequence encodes CASSIAMGDTFTDTQYF.

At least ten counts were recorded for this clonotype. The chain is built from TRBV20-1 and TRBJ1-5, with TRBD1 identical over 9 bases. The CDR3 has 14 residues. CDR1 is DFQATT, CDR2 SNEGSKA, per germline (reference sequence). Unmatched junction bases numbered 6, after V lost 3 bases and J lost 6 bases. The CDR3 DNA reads TGCAGTGCTAGGACGGACAGGGGTCGTCAGCCCCAGCATTTT. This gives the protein CSARTDRGRQPQHF.

CDR3: CSAGGRDNQPQHF. The CDR3 DNA reads TGCAGTGCGGGGGGGCGGGACAATCAGCCCCAGCATTTT. V and J are TRBV20-1 and TRBJ1-5; TRBD1 might be the D (6 bases). The V gene lost 6 bases and the J gene lost 3 bases, with 12 bases spanning the gap. This CDR3 region has 13 residues. The germline V gene has CDR1 DFQATT and CDR2 SNEGSKA (reference sequence).

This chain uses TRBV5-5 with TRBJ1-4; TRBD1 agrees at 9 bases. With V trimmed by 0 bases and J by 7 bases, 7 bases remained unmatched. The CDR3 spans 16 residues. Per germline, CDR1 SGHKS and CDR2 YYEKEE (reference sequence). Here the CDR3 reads CASSLGATGGGEKLFF. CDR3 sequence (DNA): TGTGCCAGCAGCTTGGGAGCGACAGGGGGTGGTGAAAAACTGTTTTTT. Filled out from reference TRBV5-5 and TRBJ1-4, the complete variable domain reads DAGVTQSPTHLIKTRGQQVTLRCSPISGHKSVSWYQQVLGQGPQFIFQYYEKEERGRGNFPDRFSARQFPNYSSELNVNALLLGDSALYLCASSLGATGGGEKLFFGSGTQLSVL.

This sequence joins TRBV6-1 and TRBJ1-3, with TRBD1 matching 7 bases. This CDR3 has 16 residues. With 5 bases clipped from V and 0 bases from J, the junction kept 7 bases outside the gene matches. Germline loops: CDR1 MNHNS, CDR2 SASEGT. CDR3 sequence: CASSWDSSFSGNTIYF. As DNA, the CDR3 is TGTGCCAGCAGTTGGGACAGCTCCTTCTCTGGAAACACCATATATTTT.

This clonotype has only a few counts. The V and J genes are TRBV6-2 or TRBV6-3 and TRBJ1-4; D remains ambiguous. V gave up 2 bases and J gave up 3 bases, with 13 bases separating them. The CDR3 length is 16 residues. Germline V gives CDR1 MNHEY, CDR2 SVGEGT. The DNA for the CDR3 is TGTGCCAGCAGTTACAGCTCGGTTTGGCCTAATGAAAAACTGTTTTTT. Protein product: CASSYSSVWPNEKLFF.

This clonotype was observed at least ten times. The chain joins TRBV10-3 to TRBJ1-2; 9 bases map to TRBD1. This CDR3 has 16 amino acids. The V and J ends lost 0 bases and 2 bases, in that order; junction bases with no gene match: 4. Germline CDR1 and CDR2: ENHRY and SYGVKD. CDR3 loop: CAISESGTGLNYGYTF. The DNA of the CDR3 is TGTGCCATCAGTGAGTCGGGGACAGGGTTGAACTATGGCTACACCTTC.

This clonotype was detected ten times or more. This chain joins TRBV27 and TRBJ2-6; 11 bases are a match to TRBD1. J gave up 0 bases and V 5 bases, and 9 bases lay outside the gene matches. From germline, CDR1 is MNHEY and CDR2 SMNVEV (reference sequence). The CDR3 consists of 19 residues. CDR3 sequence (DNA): TGTGCCAGCAGTGCCTTAACCGGGACAGGGGGCTCTGGGGCCAACGTCCTGACTTTC. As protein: CASSALTGTGGSGANVLTF.

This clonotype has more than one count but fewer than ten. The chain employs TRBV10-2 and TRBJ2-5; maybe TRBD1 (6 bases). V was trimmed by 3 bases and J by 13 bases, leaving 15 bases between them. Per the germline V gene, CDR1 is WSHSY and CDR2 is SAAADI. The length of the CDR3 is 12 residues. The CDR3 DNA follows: TGCGCCAGCAGTGAAGTACAGGGCCCTCCGTACTTC. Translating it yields CASSEVQGPPYF.

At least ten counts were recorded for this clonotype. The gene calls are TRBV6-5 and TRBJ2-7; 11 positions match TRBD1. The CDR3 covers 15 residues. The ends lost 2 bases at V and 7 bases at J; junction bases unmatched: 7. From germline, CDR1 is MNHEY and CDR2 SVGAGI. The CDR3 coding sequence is TGTGCCAGCAGTTACCTAGGACAGGGGGCAGGTGAGCAGTACTTC. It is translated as CASSYLGQGAGEQYF.

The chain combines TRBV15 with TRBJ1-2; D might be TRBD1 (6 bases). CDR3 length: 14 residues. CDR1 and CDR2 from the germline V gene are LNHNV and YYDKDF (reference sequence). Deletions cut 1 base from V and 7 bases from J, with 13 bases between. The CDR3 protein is CATSRVPGAGGYTF. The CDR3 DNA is TGTGCCACCAGCAGAGTTCCGGGGGCGGGTGGCTACACCTTC.

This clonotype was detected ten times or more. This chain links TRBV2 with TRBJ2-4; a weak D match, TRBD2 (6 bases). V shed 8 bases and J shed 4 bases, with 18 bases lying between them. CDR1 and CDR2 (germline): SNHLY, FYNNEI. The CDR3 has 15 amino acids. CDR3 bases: TGTGCCAGCTCCCAAGCCGCGGGGACGAAAAACATTCAGTACTTC. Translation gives CASSQAAGTKNIQYF. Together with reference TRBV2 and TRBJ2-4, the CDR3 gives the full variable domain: EPEVTQTPSHQVTQMGQEVILRCVPISNHLYFYWYRQILGQKVEFLVSFYNNEISEKSEIFDDQFSVERPDGSNFTLKIRSTKLEDSAMYFCASSQAAGTKNIQYFGAGTRLSVL.

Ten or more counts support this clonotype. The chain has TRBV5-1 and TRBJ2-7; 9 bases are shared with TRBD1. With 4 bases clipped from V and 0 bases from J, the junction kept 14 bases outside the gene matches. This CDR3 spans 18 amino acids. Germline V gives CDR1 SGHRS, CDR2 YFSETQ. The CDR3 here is CASSIYPTGTGSSYEQYF. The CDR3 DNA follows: TGCGCCAGCAGCATATATCCTACCGGGACAGGGAGCTCCTACGAGCAGTACTTC. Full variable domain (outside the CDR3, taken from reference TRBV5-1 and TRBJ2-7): KAGVTQTPRYLIKTRGQQVTLSCSPISGHRSVSWYQQTPGQGLQFLFEYFSETQRNKGNFPGRFSGRQFSNSRSEMNVSTLELGDSALYLCASSIYPTGTGSSYEQYFGPGTRLTVT.

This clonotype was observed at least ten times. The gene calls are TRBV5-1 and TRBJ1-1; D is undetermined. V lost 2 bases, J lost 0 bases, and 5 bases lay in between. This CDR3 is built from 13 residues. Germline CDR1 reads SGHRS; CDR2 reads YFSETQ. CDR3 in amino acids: CASSLMMNTEAFF. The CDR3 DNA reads TGCGCCAGCAGCTTAATGATGAACACTGAAGCTTTCTTT.

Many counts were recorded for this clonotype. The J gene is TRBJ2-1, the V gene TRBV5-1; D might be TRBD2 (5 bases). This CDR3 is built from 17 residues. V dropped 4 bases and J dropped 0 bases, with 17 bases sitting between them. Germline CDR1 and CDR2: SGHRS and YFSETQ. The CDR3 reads CASSPSLVAGSYNEQFF. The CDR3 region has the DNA TGCGCCAGCAGCCCCAGCCTGGTCGCGGGCTCCTACAATGAGCAGTTCTTC.

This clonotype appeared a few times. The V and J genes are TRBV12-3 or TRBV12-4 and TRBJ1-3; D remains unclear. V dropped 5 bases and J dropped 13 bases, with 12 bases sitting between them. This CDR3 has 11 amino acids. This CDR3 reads CASSPPGQIYF. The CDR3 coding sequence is TGTGCCAGCAGTCCCCCGGGCCAGATATATTTT.

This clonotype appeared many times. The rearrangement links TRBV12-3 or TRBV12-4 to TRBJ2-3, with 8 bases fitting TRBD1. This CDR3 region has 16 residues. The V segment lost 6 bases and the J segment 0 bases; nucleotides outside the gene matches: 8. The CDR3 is CASSPGQGSSTDTQYF. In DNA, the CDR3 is TGTGCCAGCAGCCCTGGACAGGGATCTAGCACAGATACGCAGTATTTT.

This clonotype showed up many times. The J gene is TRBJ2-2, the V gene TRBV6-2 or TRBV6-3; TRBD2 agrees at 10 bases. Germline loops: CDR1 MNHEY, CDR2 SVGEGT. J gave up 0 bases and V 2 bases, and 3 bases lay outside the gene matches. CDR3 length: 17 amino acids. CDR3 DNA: TGTGCCAGCAGTTACGTGCTAGCGGGGGCGAACACCGGGGAGCTGTTTTTT. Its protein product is CASSYVLAGANTGELFF.

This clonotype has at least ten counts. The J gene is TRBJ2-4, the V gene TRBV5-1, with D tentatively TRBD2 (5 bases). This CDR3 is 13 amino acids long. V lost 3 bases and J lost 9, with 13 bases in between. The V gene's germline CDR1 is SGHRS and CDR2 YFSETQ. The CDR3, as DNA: TGCGCCAGCAGCTCCGGGGTCGAGGGCATTCAGTACTTC. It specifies CASSSGVEGIQYF.

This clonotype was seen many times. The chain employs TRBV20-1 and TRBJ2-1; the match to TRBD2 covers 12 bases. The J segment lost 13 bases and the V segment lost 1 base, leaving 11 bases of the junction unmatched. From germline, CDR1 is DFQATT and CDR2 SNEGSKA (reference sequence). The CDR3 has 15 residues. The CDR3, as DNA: TGCAGTGCTAGAGTCGGGACTAGCGGGTACGGTGTACAGTTCTTC. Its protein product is CSARVGTSGYGVQFF.

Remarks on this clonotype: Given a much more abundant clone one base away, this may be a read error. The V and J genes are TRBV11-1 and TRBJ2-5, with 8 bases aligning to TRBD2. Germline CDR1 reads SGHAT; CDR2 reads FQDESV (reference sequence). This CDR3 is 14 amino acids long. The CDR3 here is CASSWGLVGEAQYF. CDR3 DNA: TGTGCCAGCAGCTGGGGACTAGTAGGAGAGGCCCAGTACTTC.